The 15 T cell receptor beta chains presented below share a single source sample, sequenced in a study of T-cell reconstitution after alpha-beta-depleted transplantation in children. Unique molecular identifiers featured in how the TCRbeta library was prepared. TCRdb itself ran the PCR reads through MiXCR, one entry per CDR3 protein. The sample has 250,000 to 400,000 distinct CDR3 sequences; around 25% are singletons. The source was PBMCs, mostly from graft donor cells, collected 180 days after TCRalphabeta/CD19-depleted stem cell transplant. These receptors all stem from a male patient aged 10 to 17 who had a stem cell transplant for acute lymphoblastic leukemia, so the T cells may come from the graft donor.

The genes are TRBV12-3 or TRBV12-4 and TRBJ1-5; 7 positions agree with TRBD1. With 3 bases clipped from V and 5 bases from J, the junction kept 10 bases outside the gene matches. The CDR3 consists of 16 residues. CDR3 DNA sequence: TGTGCCAGCAGTTTGAGGAAGACAGGGACGCATCAGCCCCAGCATTTT. This translates into CASSLRKTGTHQPQHF.

V usage is TRBV20-1 and J usage is TRBJ2-1; 8 positions agree with TRBD2. V trimming: 5 bases; J trimming: 7 bases; junction bases outside the gene matches: 7. Per germline, CDR1 DFQATT and CDR2 SNEGSKA (reference sequence). CDR3 length: 13 amino acids. The DNA for the CDR3 is TGCAGTGCTTCACCCGGGACTAGAAATGAGCAGTTCTTC. This translates into CSASPGTRNEQFF.

Details on this clonotype: Without the conserved terminal phenylalanine or tryptophan, this CDR3 likely stems from a read error. The CDR3 sequence: CSSWAANYGYTL. The CDR3 nucleotides read TGTAGCTCTTGGGCAGCTAACTATGGCTACACCTTG. This chain joins TRBV29-1 and TRBJ1-2; no clear D gene. The CDR3 is made up of 12 amino acids. Looked up from germline, CDR1 is SQVTM and CDR2 is ANQGSEA.

The CDR3 region has the DNA TGCGCCAGCAGCCCCGGACTAGCGGGAGTGGTTGAGCAGTTCTTC. Its protein product is CASSPGLAGVVEQFF. This sequence joins TRBV5-1 and TRBJ2-1, with TRBD2 identical over 13 bases. The CDR3 has 15 amino acids. From germline, CDR1 is SGHRS and CDR2 YFSETQ. Trimming took 4 bases from V and 9 from J; bases not matched to a gene: 7.

This clonotype was detected only a few times. This chain uses TRBV12-5 with TRBJ2-2; no clear D. The CDR3 covers 18 residues. Trimming took off 2 bases at V and 5 bases at J, with 21 bases between the two ends. Looked up from germline, CDR1 is LGHNT and CDR2 is FRNRAP. DNA of the CDR3: TGTGCTAGTGGTTTGCCCAACTGGGAACCCTTTTCGACCGGGGAGCTGTTTTTT. Translating gives CASGLPNWEPFSTGELFF. The variable domain in full, with the rest retrieved from reference TRBV12-5 and TRBJ2-2, is DARVTQTPRHKVTEMGQEVTMRCQPILGHNTVFWYRQTMMQGLELLAYFRNRAPLDDSGMPKDRFSAEMPDATLATLKIQPSEPRDSAVYFCASGLPNWEPFSTGELFFGEGSRLTVL.

This clonotype was seen a handful of times. V is TRBV29-1 and J is TRBJ2-3; D is ambiguous. V was cut by 6 bases and J by 2 bases, with 9 bases left in between. The CDR3 is 12 amino acids. The germline V gene has CDR1 SQVTM and CDR2 ANQGSEA. The CDR3 nucleotides read TGCAGCGTACAGAGACCCACAGATACGCAGTATTTT. This encodes CSVQRPTDTQYF.

The rearrangement uses TRBV27 and TRBJ2-7; 13 positions match TRBD2. J gave up 5 bases and V 2 bases, and 3 bases lay outside the gene matches. Looked up from germline, CDR1 is MNHEY and CDR2 is SMNVEV (reference sequence). CDR3 size: 15 residues. CDR3 DNA sequence: TGTGCCAGCAGTTTAGAAGGACTAGCGGGAGACGAGCAGTACTTC. Its protein product is CASSLEGLAGDEQYF.

This chain links TRBV11-1 with TRBJ2-7, with 10 bases lining up with TRBD1. Unmatched junction bases numbered 15, after V lost 5 bases and J lost 2 bases. CDR3 length: 18 residues. The V gene's germline CDR1 is SGHAT and CDR2 FQDESV (reference sequence). The DNA for the CDR3 is TGTGCCAGCAGCACGGGACAGGGGAATTACCTAAAAACCTACGAGCAGTACTTC. Protein sequence: CASSTGQGNYLKTYEQYF.

The sample holds a few counts of this clonotype. The chain has TRBV27 and TRBJ1-6, with 8 bases that match TRBD1. Germline V gives CDR1 MNHEY, CDR2 SMNVEV (reference sequence). V dropped 4 bases and J dropped 7; count of bases not matched to a gene: 3. The CDR3 is made up of 14 amino acids. The CDR3 DNA sequence: TGTGCCAGCAGTTGGACAGGGTGGAATTCACCCCTCCACTTT. Translating it yields CASSWTGWNSPLHF.

The genes are TRBV7-9 and TRBJ2-7; D is ambiguous. The germline CDR1 and CDR2 sequences are SEHNR and FQNEAQ (reference sequence). The CDR3 totals 14 residues. Deletions cut 4 bases from V and 0 bases from J, with 10 bases between. For the CDR3, the DNA is TGTGCCAGCAGCTCGGTGTTCGCCTCCTACGAGCAGTACTTC. This sequence encodes CASSSVFASYEQYF.

The rearrangement uses TRBV4-1 and TRBJ2-7, with D unresolved. Trimming cost V 1 base and J 0 bases, with 13 bases left between them. The CDR3 consists of 16 residues. Germline-derived CDR1 and CDR2 are MGHRA and YSYEKL. This chain's CDR3 is CASSQGPGVGSYEQYF. The CDR3 region has the DNA TGCGCCAGCAGCCAAGGTCCCGGAGTGGGCTCCTACGAGCAGTACTTC.

The chain couples TRBV12-3 or TRBV12-4 to TRBJ1-2; D unclear. Trimming removed 7 bases from V and 4 bases from J, with 13 bases in between. The CDR3 is made up of 13 amino acids. This chain's CDR3 is CASTIDGLYGYTF. In nucleotides, the CDR3 is TGTGCCAGCACCATAGACGGCCTCTATGGCTACACCTTC.

This rearrangement joins TRBV20-1 to TRBJ1-5; D unclear. V lost 5 bases and J 0 bases, leaving 11 bases between the germline ends. CDR3 length: 14 residues. CDR1 and CDR2 from the germline V gene are DFQATT and SNEGSKA (reference sequence). As DNA, the CDR3 is TGCAGTGCTGTTCAGGATTATAGCAATCAGCCCCAGCATTTT. It encodes CSAVQDYSNQPQHF.

This clonotype was seen only a few times. J is TRBJ1-5 and V is TRBV27; TRBD1 is a possible D gene (6 bases). The CDR3 consists of 15 residues. Trimming pared 8 bases from V and 6 bases from J, leaving 20 bases between. CDR1 MNHEY and CDR2 SMNVEV come from the germline V gene (reference sequence). In nucleotides, the CDR3 is TGTGCCAGCCGTACTAGGGGGTTGAGGGGTCAGCCCCAGCATTTT. This gives the protein CASRTRGLRGQPQHF.

V and J are TRBV20-1 and TRBJ2-2, with 9 bases that match TRBD2. Losses at the gene ends were 0 bases for V and 2 bases for J; bases not matched to a gene: 7. CDR1 and CDR2 (germline): DFQATT, SNEGSKA (reference sequence). This CDR3 comprises 17 residues. CDR3 amino acids: CSARDAAGGFNTGELFF. DNA of the CDR3: TGCAGTGCTAGAGATGCGGCGGGGGGGTTCAACACCGGGGAGCTGTTTTTT.